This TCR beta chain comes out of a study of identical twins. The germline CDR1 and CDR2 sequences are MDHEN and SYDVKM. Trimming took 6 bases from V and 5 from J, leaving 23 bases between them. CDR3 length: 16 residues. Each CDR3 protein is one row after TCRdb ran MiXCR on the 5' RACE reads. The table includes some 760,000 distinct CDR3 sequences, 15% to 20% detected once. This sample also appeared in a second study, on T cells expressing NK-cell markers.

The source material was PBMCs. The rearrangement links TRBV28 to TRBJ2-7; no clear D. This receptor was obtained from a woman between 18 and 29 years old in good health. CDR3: CASSPADGWGRNEQYF. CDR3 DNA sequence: TGTGCCAGCAGCCCCGCGGACGGATGGGGTCGGAACGAGCAGTACTTC.